This T cell receptor (beta chain) was retrieved from a study of Graves' ophthalmopathy and Graves' hyperthyroidism. General observations from the study: Ophthalmopathy progression was predicted by the model at less than 71% sensitivity and about 72% specificity. Among thyroid clonotypes expanded above 0.001 frequency, most also appeared in blood. Researchers report that a 13-signature model separated ophthalmopathy from stable hyperthyroidism, posting less than 90% sensitivity and less than 82% specificity.

With 5 bases removed from V and 4 bases from J, the gap between germline ends came to 12 bases. The CDR3 length is 15 residues. Amplified TCR beta CDR3 regions were obtained using RNA transcripts as template. Second-round multiplex PCR came after first-round RT-PCR with HTBI primers. TCRdb called the multiplex PCR reads again in MiXCR, with one record for every CDR3 protein. The sample shows about 390,000 distinct CDR3 sequences, 15% of them seen only once. Regarding this clonotype: Its antigen is currently unknown.

The authors isolated PBMCs from approximately 10 ml of fresh peripheral blood. This TCR came from a woman aged 18-29 years with stable Graves' hyperthyroidism. This sequence joins TRBV12-3 or TRBV12-4 and TRBJ1-6, with TRBD1 as a possible D gene (5 bases). Specimen: peripheral blood. The CDR3 nucleotides read TGTGCCAGCAGTCTAAGGGACGCTTATAATTCACCCCTCCACTTT. As protein: CASSLRDAYNSPLHF.